The present T cell receptor beta chain was sequenced within a study of blood T cells in healthy people across ages. The second PCR ran about 7 to 12 cycles with a sample-barcoded 5' primer and J-beta primers. TCRdb processed the 5' RACE reads anew with MiXCR; each CDR3 protein has one entry. The sample records roughly 1.5 million distinct CDR3 sequences, approximately 43% being singletons. Losses at the gene ends were 0 bases for V and 7 bases for J; bases not matched to a gene: 12. The CDR3 spans 17 residues. The germline V gene has CDR1 MNHNY and CDR2 SVGAGI (reference sequence). This clonotype was seen more than once but under ten times.

The sequence derives from a woman aged 18-30 years in good health. The specimen sequenced was blood. This chain uses TRBV6-6 with TRBJ1-2, with 9 bases identical to TRBD1. Here the CDR3 DNA reads TGTGCCAGCAGTTACTCGGAGGGGACAGGGTTTTACGGTGGCTACACCTTC. Translating gives CASSYSEGTGFYGGYTF.